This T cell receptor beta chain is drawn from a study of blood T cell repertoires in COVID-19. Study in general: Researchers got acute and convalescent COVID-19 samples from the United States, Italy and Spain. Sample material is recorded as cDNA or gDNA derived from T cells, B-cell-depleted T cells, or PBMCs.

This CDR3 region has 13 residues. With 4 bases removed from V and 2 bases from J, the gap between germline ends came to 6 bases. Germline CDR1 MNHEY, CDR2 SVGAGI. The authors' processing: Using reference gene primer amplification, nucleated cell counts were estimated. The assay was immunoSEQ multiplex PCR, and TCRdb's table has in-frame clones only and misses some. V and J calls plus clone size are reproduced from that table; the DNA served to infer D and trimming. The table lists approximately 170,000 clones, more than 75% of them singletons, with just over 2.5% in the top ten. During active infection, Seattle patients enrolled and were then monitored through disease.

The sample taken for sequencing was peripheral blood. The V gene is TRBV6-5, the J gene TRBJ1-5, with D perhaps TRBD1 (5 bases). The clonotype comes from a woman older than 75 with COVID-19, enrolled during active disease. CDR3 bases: TGTGCCAGCAGTTCCAGGGGCAATCAGCCCCAGCATTTT. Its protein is CASSSRGNQPQHF.